This record concerns one TCR beta chain sequence. The antigen is undetermined. The data derive from a study of T cells after yellow fever vaccination. Study-wide results and limits: FACS-sorted repertoires could harbor abundant contaminating bulk-population clonotypes.

In germline, CDR1 is LNHDA, CDR2 SQIVND (reference sequence). J gave up 11 bases and V 5 bases, and 9 bases lay outside the gene matches. The CDR3 contains 13 residues. TCRdb ran MiXCR on the 5' RACE reads and lists one entry per CDR3 protein. The data hold some 320,000 distinct CDR3 sequences, with 4.1% observed a single time. The gene calls are TRBV19 and TRBJ1-5; 7 nucleotides align to TRBD1. This receptor was taken from a man in his late teens or twenties who received the YFV17D yellow fever vaccine. Here the sequenced sample was PBMCs, taken 5 days after the yellow fever booster vaccination. The CDR3 loop is CASSAAGGGAQHF. CDR3 in DNA: TGTGCCAGTAGTGCTGCAGGGGGAGGTGCCCAGCATTTT.